This T cell receptor (beta chain) was identified during a study of cytotoxic CD8 clonotypes in ibrutinib-treated CLL. Sequencing was performed with immunoSEQ multiplex PCR; in TCRdb, only in-frame clones are kept and a portion is missing. Found here are some 81,000 clones, 70% to 80% of them singletons; the top ten hold approximately 4.4%. From germline, CDR1 is MNHEY and CDR2 SMNVEV (reference sequence). Unmatched junction bases numbered 7, after V lost 5 bases and J lost 4 bases. The CDR3 extends over 14 amino acids. This sample comprised PBMCs, obtained after 12 months of ibrutinib treatment. V is TRBV27 and J is TRBJ1-2; TRBD1 matches at 7 bases. The sequence came from a human donor with chronic lymphocytic leukemia. Here the CDR3 reads CASSRDREFYGYTF. The CDR3 DNA follows: TGTGCCAGCAGTAGGGACAGAGAATTCTATGGCTACACCTTC.